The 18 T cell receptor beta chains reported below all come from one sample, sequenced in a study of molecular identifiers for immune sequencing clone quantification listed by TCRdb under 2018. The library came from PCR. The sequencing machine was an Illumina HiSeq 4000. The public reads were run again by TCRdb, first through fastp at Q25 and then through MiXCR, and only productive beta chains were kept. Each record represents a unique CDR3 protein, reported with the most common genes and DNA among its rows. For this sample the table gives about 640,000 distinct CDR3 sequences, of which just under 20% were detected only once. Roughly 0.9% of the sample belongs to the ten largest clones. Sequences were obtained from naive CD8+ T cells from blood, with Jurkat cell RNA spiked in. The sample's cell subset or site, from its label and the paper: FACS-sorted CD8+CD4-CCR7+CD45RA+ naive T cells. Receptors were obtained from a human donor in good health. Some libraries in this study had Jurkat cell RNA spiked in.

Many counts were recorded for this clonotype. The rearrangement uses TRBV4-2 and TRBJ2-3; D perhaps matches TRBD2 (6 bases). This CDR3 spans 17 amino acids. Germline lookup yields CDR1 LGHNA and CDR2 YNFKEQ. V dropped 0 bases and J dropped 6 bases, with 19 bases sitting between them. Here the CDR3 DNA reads TGTGCCAGCAGCCAAGACCCGACTACGGGGGTAGCTGATACGCAGTATTTT. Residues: CASSQDPTTGVADTQYF.

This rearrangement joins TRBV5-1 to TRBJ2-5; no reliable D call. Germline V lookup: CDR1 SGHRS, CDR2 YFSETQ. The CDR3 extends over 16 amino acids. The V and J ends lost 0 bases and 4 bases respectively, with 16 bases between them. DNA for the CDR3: TGCGCCAGCAGCTTGGGGGTGCTAGGGCTTAGAGAGACCCAGTACTTC. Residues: CASSLGVLGLRETQYF. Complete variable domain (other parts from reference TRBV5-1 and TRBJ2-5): KAGVTQTPRYLIKTRGQQVTLSCSPISGHRSVSWYQQTPGQGLQFLFEYFSETQRNKGNFPGRFSGRQFSNSRSEMNVSTLELGDSALYLCASSLGVLGLRETQYFGPGTRLLVL.

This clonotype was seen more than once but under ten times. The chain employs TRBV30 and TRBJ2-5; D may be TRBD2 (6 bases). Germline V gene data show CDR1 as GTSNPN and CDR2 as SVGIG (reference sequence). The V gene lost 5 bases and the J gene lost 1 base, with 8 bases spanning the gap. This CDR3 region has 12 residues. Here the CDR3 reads CAWAGSQETQYF. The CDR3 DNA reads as TGTGCCTGGGCCGGGAGCCAAGAGACCCAGTACTTC.

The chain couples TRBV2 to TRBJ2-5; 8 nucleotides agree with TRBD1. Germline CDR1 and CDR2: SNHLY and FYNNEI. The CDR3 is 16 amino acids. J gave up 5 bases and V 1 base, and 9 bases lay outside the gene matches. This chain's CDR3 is CASSEVGQGHLETQYF. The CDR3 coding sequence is TGTGCCAGCAGTGAAGTAGGACAGGGCCACCTCGAGACCCAGTACTTC.

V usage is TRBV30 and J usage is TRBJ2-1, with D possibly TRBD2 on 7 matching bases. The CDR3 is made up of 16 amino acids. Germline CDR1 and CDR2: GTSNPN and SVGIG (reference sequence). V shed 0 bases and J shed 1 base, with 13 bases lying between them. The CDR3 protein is CAWSVRGGLSYNEQFF. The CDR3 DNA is TGTGCCTGGAGTGTAAGGGGGGGTTTGTCCTACAATGAGCAGTTCTTC.

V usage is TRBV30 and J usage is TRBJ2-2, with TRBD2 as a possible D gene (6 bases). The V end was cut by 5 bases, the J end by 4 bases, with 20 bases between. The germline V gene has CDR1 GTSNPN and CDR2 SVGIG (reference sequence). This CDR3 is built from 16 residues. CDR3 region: CAWDAMEGPGTGELFF. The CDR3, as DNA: TGTGCCTGGGATGCGATGGAGGGTCCGGGCACCGGGGAGCTGTTTTTT.

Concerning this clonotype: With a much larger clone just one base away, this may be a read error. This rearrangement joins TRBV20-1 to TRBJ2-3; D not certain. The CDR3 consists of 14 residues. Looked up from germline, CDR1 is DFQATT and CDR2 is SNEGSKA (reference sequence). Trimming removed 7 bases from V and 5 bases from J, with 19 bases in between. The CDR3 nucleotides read TGCAGTGTTGGATGGGCCCTCACCGGAGATACGCAGTATTTT. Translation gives CSVGWALTGDTQYF.

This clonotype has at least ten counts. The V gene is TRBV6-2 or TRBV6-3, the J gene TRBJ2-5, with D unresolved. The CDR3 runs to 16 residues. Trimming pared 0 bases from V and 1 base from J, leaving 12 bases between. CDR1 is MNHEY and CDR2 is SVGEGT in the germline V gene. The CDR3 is CASSYSWVNPQETQYF. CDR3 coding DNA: TGTGCCAGCAGTTACTCGTGGGTGAACCCCCAAGAGACCCAGTACTTC.

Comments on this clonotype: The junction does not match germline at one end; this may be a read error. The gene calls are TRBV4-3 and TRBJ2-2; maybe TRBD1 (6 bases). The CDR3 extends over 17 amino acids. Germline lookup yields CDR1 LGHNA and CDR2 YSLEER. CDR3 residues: CASGQPRDTGNTGELFF. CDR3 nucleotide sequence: TGCGCCAGCGGCCAACCTCGGGACACCGGAAACACCGGGGAGCTGTTTTTT.

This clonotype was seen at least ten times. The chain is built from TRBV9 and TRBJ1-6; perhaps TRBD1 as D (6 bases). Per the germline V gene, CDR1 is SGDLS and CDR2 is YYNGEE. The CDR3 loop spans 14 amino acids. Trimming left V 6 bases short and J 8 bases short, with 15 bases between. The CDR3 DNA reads TGTGCCAGCAACCAGGACGAGGGGGATTCACCCCTCCACTTT. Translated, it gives CASNQDEGDSPLHF.

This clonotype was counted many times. This CDR3 reads CASRPTLTGELFF. CDR3 bases: TGTGCCAGCAGGCCAACCCTAACCGGGGAGCTGTTTTTT. The chain is built from TRBV6-2 or TRBV6-3 and TRBJ2-2; no reliable D call. The CDR3 has 13 residues. CDR1 is MNHEY and CDR2 is SVGEGT in the germline V gene. The V end lost 6 bases, the J end lost 5 bases, and 10 bases lay between the germline ends.

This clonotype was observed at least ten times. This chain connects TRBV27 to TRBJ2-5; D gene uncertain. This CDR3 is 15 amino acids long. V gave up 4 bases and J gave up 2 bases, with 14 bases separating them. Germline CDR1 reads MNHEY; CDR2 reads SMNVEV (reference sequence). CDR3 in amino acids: CASSSPITLQETQYF. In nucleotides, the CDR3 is TGTGCCAGCAGTTCGCCAATTACCCTGCAAGAGACCCAGTACTTC.

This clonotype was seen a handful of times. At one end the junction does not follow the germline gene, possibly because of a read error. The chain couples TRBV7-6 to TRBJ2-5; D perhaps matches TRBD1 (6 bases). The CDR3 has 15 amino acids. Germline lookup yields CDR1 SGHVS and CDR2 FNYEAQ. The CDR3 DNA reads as TGTGCCAGCAGCTCGACAGGTCTAATACAAGAGACCCAGTGCTTC. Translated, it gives CASSSTGLIQETQCF.

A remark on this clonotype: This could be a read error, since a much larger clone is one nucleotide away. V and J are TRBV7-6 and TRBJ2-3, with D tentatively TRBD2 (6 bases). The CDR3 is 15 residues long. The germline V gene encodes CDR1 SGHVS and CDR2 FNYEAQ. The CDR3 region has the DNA TGTGCCGGCAGCCCGGGACCATTAGCGGCAGATACGCAGTATTTT. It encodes CAGSPGPLAADTQYF.

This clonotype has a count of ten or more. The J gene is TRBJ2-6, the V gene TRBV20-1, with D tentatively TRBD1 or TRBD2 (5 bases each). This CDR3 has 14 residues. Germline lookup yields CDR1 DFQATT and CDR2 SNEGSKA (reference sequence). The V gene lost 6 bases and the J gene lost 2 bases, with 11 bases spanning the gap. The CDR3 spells CSAGTATGANVLTF. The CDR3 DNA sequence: TGCAGTGCCGGGACCGCCACTGGGGCCAACGTCCTGACTTTC.

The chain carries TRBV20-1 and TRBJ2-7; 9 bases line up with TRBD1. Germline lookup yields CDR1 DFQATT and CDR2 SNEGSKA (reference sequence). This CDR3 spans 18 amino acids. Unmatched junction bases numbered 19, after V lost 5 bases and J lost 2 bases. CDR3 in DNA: TGCAGTGCTCAACGAAGGGACAGGGTGGGGGCCTACACCTACGAGCAGTACTTC. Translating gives CSAQRRDRVGAYTYEQYF.

CDR3 protein: CASSQQGWSYNEQFF. The DNA of the CDR3 is TGTGCCAGCAGCCAACAGGGGTGGTCCTACAATGAGCAGTTCTTC. The chain couples TRBV14 to TRBJ2-1; a weak D match, TRBD1 (6 bases). Germline V CDR1 and CDR2: SGHDN, FVKESK. This CDR3 contains 15 residues. The V gene lost 2 bases and the J gene lost 1 base, with 9 bases spanning the gap. The full variable domain, with the rest looked up from reference TRBV14 and TRBJ2-1, is EAGVTQFPSHSVIEKGQTVTLRCDPISGHDNLYWYRRVMGKEIKFLLHFVKESKQDESGMPNNRFLAERTGGTYSTLKVQPAELEDSGVYFCASSQQGWSYNEQFFGPGTRLTVL.

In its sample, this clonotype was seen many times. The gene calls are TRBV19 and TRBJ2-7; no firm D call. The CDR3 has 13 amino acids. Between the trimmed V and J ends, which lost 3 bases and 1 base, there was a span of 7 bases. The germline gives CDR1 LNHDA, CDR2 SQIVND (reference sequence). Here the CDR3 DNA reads TGTGCCAGTAGTATGGCACTGTCCTACGAGCAGTACTTC. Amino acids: CASSMALSYEQYF.